Following are 7 T cell receptor beta chains from one sample sequenced in a study of control samples from healthy donors and cancer patients. Sequencing used immunoSEQ multiplex PCR; TCRdb keeps in-frame clones, though not all of them. The repertoire consists of 100,000 to 150,000 clones, with approximately 90% occurring once and the leading ten covering roughly 7.8%. Sequencing was done on a sample of blood. All receptors come from a man aged 18 to 29 in good health.

The chain uses TRBV7-9 and TRBJ2-1; 11 nucleotides align to TRBD1. This CDR3 region has 14 residues. Germline loops: CDR1 SEHNR, CDR2 FQNEAQ (reference sequence). The V and J ends lost 4 bases and 10 bases, in that order; junction bases with no gene match: 6. This chain's CDR3 is CASSWGQGVGEQFF. The CDR3 DNA reads as TGTGCCAGCAGCTGGGGACAGGGGGTCGGCGAGCAGTTCTTC.

The V gene is TRBV11-2, the J gene TRBJ2-5; no clear D. Germline CDR1 SGHAT, CDR2 FQNNGV. CDR3 length: 11 amino acids. The V end lost 3 bases, the J end lost 4 bases, and 3 bases lay between the germline ends. The CDR3 region has the DNA TGTGCCAGCAGCTTGAGAGAGACCCAGTACTTC. Its translation is CASSLRETQYF.

The DNA of the CDR3 is TGTGCCAGCAGTGAAGCGCGACAATCGGGGGTAGGTAATGAGCAGTTCTTC. Protein sequence: CASSEARQSGVGNEQFF. The J gene is TRBJ2-1, the V gene TRBV6-1; D is perhaps TRBD2 (6 bases). Germline V CDR1 and CDR2: MNHNS, SASEGT. Trimming cost V 0 bases and J 7 bases, with 19 bases left between them. CDR3 length: 17 residues.

The rearrangement joins TRBV4-1 to TRBJ2-1; D is uncertain. The CDR3 length is 13 residues. From germline, CDR1 is MGHRA and CDR2 YSYEKL. Trimming took off 3 bases at V and 7 bases at J, with 10 bases between the two ends. CDR3 protein: CASSHRDSNEQFF. DNA for the CDR3: TGCGCCAGCAGCCACCGAGACTCGAATGAGCAGTTCTTC.

V is TRBV11-3 and J is TRBJ2-3; TRBD2 matches at 8 bases. CDR1 and CDR2 (germline): SGHNT, YENEEA. The trim removed 5 bases at V and 2 bases at J, leaving 9 bases unmatched. This CDR3 spans 16 amino acids. In DNA, the CDR3 is TGTGCCAGCAGCGAACGATTTAGCGGGGCCACAGATACGCAGTATTTT. This codes for CASSERFSGATDTQYF.

This chain joins TRBV6-4 and TRBJ1-2, with 8 bases that match TRBD1. J lost 7 bases, V lost 7 bases, and 11 bases had no gene match. The CDR3 is made up of 14 amino acids. Germline V gene data show CDR1 as MRHNA and CDR2 as SNTAGT. The CDR3 loop reads CASKDTGGILGYTF. The CDR3 DNA reads TGTGCCAGCAAGGATACAGGGGGGATACTTGGCTACACCTTC.

The chain combines TRBV10-3 with TRBJ2-5, with D possibly TRBD2 on 6 matching bases. Trimming removed 6 bases at V and 4 bases at J, with 18 bases between. Germline loops: CDR1 ENHRY, CDR2 SYGVKD. The CDR3 runs to 15 residues. The CDR3: CAISPGTASRETQYF. CDR3 nucleotides: TGTGCCATCAGCCCTGGGACTGCATCCCGAGAGACCCAGTACTTC.